Each of the 2 T cell receptor beta chains below was sequenced from the same sample in a study of blood T cell repertoires in COVID-19. The method was immunoSEQ multiplex PCR; TCRdb's version includes in-frame clones alone and lacks a portion of them. In the table there are 150,000 to 200,000 clones, over 80% of which are singletons. The specimen was PBMCs or T cells enriched from blood (not recorded which). Receptors originate from a woman aged 55-69 years who had recovered from COVID-19.

The table lists this clone with a count of one. The gene calls are TRBV6-5 and TRBJ2-1, with 7 bases that match TRBD2. This CDR3 contains 10 residues. The ends lost 9 bases at V and 9 bases at J; junction bases unmatched: 2. Germline CDR1 and CDR2: MNHEY and SVGAGI. The CDR3 sequence is CASGTIEQFF. The CDR3 nucleotides read TGTGCCAGTGGGACTATTGAGCAGTTCTTC.

This clone has only a few counts. The rearrangement links TRBV14 to TRBJ2-1; D is ambiguous. The germline CDR1 and CDR2 sequences are SGHDN and FVKESK. V lost 2 bases and J lost 4, with 9 bases in between. The CDR3 contains 14 residues. The CDR3 DNA sequence: TGTGCCAGCAGCCAATTGGGCCAGTACAATGAGCAGTTCTTC. Translating gives CASSQLGQYNEQFF.